Following are 18 T cell receptor beta chains from one sample sequenced in a study of regulatory T cells in long-lasting Graves disease. To make TCR beta libraries, researchers used iRepertoire HTBI primers and Arm-PCR of CDR3 regions. TCRdb re-called the multiplex PCR reads through MiXCR, storing one row per CDR3 protein. The sample contains a few hundred thousand distinct CDR3 sequences, around 20% of which appear only once. Time point defined: newly diagnosed GD, antithyroid drugs for less than 3 months. There was RNA extracted from PBMCs, and the TCR library was made from it. The sequencing here drew on peripheral blood mononuclear cells (PBMCs), taken at new diagnosis, from a patient treated with antithyroid drugs. Receptors were obtained from a female donor with Graves disease.

The rearrangement joins TRBV20-1 to TRBJ2-1; D is unclear. The CDR3 length is 11 residues. V was clipped by 3 bases and J by 6 bases, with 6 bases between them. Germline values: CDR1 DFQATT, CDR2 SNEGSKA (reference sequence). CDR3 sequence: CSARAVNEQFF. CDR3 nucleotide sequence: TGCAGTGCTAGGGCAGTCAATGAGCAGTTCTTC.

This clonotype was detected ten times or more. The CDR3 is CASSSWRENTEAFF. CDR3 in DNA: TGCGCCAGCAGTTCTTGGAGGGAGAACACTGAAGCTTTCTTT. This rearrangement joins TRBV5-1 to TRBJ1-1; D unresolved. Trimming cost V 5 bases and J 1 base, with 12 bases left between them. CDR1 and CDR2 (germline): SGHRS, YFSETQ. The CDR3 consists of 14 residues.

This clonotype was detected many times. The chain combines TRBV14 with TRBJ2-3; possible D gene TRBD1, 5 bases. V lost 6 bases and J lost 6, with 10 bases in between. The germline V gene encodes CDR1 SGHDN and CDR2 FVKESK. The CDR3 has 12 amino acids. The CDR3 nucleotides read TGTGCCAGCAGTCGGACATTCGATACGCAGTATTTT. It translates to CASSRTFDTQYF.

This clonotype was seen a few times. The V call is TRBV6-1, the J call TRBJ2-7; TRBD1 aligns across 8 bases. Germline V gives CDR1 MNHNS, CDR2 SASEGT. CDR3 size: 14 residues. V shed 5 bases, J shed 1 base, and the junction held 4 bases outside the gene matches. The CDR3 DNA is TGTGCCAGCAGTAGACAGGGGCCGTCCTACGAGCAGTACTTC. Residues: CASSRQGPSYEQYF.

This clonotype has a count of ten or more. The chain combines TRBV18 with TRBJ1-3; 9 nucleotides line up with TRBD1. Germline CDR1 reads KGHSH; CDR2 reads LQKENI. The J segment lost 4 bases and the V segment lost 8 bases, leaving 12 bases of the junction unmatched. There are 16 residues in the CDR3. The CDR3 DNA follows: TGTGCCAGCACGATCCGGGACAGGGTCTCCGGAAACACCATATATTTT. It is translated as CASTIRDRVSGNTIYF.

The CDR3 coding sequence is TGTGCCAGCAGCCGGGACGCGGGAGGGCTCTACAATGAGCAGTTCTTC. Translation gives CASSRDAGGLYNEQFF. The J gene is TRBJ2-1, the V gene TRBV4-2; the match to TRBD2 covers 9 bases. With 4 bases clipped from V and 3 bases from J, the junction kept 7 bases outside the gene matches. Germline V gives CDR1 LGHNA, CDR2 YNFKEQ. The CDR3 is 16 amino acids.

This clonotype was counted a few times. The gene calls are TRBV15 and TRBJ1-2; D is uncertain. Germline loops: CDR1 LNHNV, CDR2 YYDKDF (reference sequence). Trimming stripped 0 bases from V and 4 bases from J, with 3 bases between. The CDR3 is made up of 12 amino acids. CDR3 region: CATSRETYGYTF. CDR3 nucleotide sequence: TGTGCCACCAGCAGAGAGACCTATGGCTACACCTTC.

This clonotype was seen at least ten times. The V and J genes are TRBV4-1 and TRBJ1-2, with D possibly TRBD1 on 6 matching bases. The V gene's germline CDR1 is MGHRA and CDR2 YSYEKL. The V end was cut by 4 bases, the J end by 7 bases, with 19 bases between. This CDR3 has 15 amino acids. The CDR3 is CASSPPVGGQGGYTF. DNA of the CDR3: TGCGCCAGCAGCCCCCCCGTCGGGGGGCAGGGTGGCTACACCTTC.

This clonotype was counted between two and nine times. The chain couples TRBV14 to TRBJ2-1; 14 bases are a match to TRBD2. The ends lost 4 bases at V and 2 bases at J; junction bases unmatched: 16. The CDR3 runs 21 residues. Germline lookup yields CDR1 SGHDN and CDR2 FVKESK. As DNA, the CDR3 is TGTGCCAGCAGCCTCAAGGACCGACTAGCGGGAGGGACGGCCCCCTACAATGAGCAGTTCTTC. This encodes CASSLKDRLAGGTAPYNEQFF.

This clonotype was counted ten times or more. The chain links TRBV11-3 to TRBJ2-5; possibly TRBD2 for D (5 bases). The ends were cut back, 4 bases at V and 2 bases at J, with 17 bases in the middle. This CDR3 spans 16 amino acids. From germline, CDR1 is SGHNT and CDR2 YENEEA. This chain's CDR3 is CASSSQSPSGQETQYF. CDR3 coding DNA: TGTGCCAGCAGCTCCCAGTCCCCCAGCGGTCAAGAGACCCAGTACTTC.

This clonotype was counted between two and nine times. The rearrangement links TRBV14 to TRBJ2-1, with unresolved D. V lost 2 bases and J lost 5, with 7 bases in between. CDR1 and CDR2 from the germline V gene are SGHDN and FVKESK. The CDR3 runs 13 residues. CDR3: CASSQQTNNEQFF. The CDR3 DNA sequence: TGTGCCAGCAGCCAACAAACTAACAATGAGCAGTTCTTC.

This clonotype was counted at least ten times. The chain carries TRBV12-3 or TRBV12-4 and TRBJ1-1; no firm D call. Trimming removed 6 bases from V and 3 bases from J, with 11 bases in between. CDR3 length equals 13 residues. The CDR3: CASRGWGHTEAFF. CDR3 nucleotide sequence: TGTGCCAGCAGGGGTTGGGGTCACACTGAAGCTTTCTTT.

This clonotype was seen repeatedly, ten times or more. The chain joins TRBV6-1 to TRBJ1-1; 8 bases match TRBD1. CDR3 length: 13 amino acids. Germline CDR1 and CDR2: MNHNS and SASEGT. V dropped 6 bases and J dropped 4; count of bases not matched to a gene: 4. The CDR3 nucleotides read TGTGCCAGCAGACGGGACAGGTCCACTGAAGCTTTCTTT. Its protein product is CASRRDRSTEAFF.

The chain joins TRBV20-1 to TRBJ1-3; D possibly corresponds to TRBD1 (6 bases). This CDR3 is built from 14 residues. Germline loops: CDR1 DFQATT, CDR2 SNEGSKA (reference sequence). Trimming pared 3 bases from V and 4 bases from J, leaving 13 bases between. CDR3 bases: TGCAGTGCTAGGCCGGGGGCGAAGGGAAACACCATATATTTT. Translated: CSARPGAKGNTIYF.

This clonotype was observed many times. One end of the junction fails to match germline, which may point to a read error. This chain links TRBV10-2 with TRBJ1-6, with unresolved D. This CDR3 is built from 13 residues. Germline assignment: CDR1 WSHSY and CDR2 SAAADI. CDR3 coding DNA: TGCGCCAGCAGTGATGGAGAATATTCAGCCCTCCACTTT. Protein: CASSDGEYSALHF.

The chain employs TRBV7-2 and TRBJ1-2, with D possibly being TRBD1 (6 bases). Germline V gene sequence: CDR1 SGHTA, CDR2 FQGNSA. This CDR3 comprises 14 residues. V lost 1 base, J lost 5 bases, and 11 bases lay in between. The DNA of the CDR3 is TGTGCCAGCAGCTTAGGGGACAAAGGGTATGGCTACACCTTC. Amino acids: CASSLGDKGYGYTF.

This chain joins TRBV6-2 or TRBV6-3 and TRBJ1-5; D unresolved. V gave up 7 bases and J gave up 5 bases, with 15 bases separating them. Per germline, CDR1 MNHEY and CDR2 SVGEGT. The CDR3 extends over 14 amino acids. CDR3 sequence (DNA): TGTGCCAGCAACCCTTGGAGGGTCGATCAGCCCCAGCATTTT. It codes for CASNPWRVDQPQHF.

Regarding this clonotype: A single base separates this from a much larger clone, so it may be a read error. This chain connects TRBV7-2 to TRBJ1-2; 10 bases are shared with TRBD1. There are 14 residues in the CDR3. In germline, CDR1 is SGHTA, CDR2 FQGNSA. CDR3 sequence reads: CASRSGTGVDGYAF. The CDR3 DNA is TGTGCCAGCAGATCCGGGACAGGGGTGGATGGCTACGCCTTC.